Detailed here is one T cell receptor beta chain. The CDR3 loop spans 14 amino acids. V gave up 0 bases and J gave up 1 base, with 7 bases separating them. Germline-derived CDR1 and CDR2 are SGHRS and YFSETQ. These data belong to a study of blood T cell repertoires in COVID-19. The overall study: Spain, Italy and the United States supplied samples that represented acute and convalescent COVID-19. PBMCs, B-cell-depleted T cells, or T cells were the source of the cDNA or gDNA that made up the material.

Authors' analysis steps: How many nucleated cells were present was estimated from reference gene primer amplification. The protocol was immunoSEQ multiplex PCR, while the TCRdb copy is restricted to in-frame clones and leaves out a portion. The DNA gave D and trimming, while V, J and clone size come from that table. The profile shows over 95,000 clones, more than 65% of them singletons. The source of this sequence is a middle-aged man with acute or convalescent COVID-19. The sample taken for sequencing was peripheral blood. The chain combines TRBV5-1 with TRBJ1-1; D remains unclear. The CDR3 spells CASSLEIGNTEAFF. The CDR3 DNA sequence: TGCGCCAGCAGCTTGGAGATCGGGAACACTGAAGCTTTCTTT.